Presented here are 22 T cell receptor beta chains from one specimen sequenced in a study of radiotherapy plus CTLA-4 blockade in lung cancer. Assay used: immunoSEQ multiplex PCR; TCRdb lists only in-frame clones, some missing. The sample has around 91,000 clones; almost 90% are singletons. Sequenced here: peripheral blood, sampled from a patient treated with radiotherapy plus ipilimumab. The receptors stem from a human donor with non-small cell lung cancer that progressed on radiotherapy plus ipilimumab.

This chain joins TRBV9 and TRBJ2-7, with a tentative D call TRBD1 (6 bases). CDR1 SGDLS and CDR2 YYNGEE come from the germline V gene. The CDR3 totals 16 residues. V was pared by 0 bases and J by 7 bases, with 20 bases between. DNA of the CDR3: TGTGCCAGCAGCGTAGGTCGGGACATCCGGGTCTGGGAGCAGTACTTC. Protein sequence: CASSVGRDIRVWEQYF.

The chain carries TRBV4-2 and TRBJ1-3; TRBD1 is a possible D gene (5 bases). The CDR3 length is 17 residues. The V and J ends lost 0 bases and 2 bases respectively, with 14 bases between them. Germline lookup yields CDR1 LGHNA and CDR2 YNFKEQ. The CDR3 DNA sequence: TGTGCCAGCAGCCAAGACGCGGGGAGGGGCGCTGGAAACACCATATATTTT. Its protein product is CASSQDAGRGAGNTIYF.

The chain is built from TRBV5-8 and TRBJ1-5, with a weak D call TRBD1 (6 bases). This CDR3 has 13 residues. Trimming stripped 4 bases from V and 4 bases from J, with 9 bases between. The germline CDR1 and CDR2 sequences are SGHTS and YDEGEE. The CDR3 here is CASSAQGNQPQHF. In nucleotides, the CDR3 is TGTGCCAGCAGCGCGCAGGGGAATCAGCCCCAGCATTTT.

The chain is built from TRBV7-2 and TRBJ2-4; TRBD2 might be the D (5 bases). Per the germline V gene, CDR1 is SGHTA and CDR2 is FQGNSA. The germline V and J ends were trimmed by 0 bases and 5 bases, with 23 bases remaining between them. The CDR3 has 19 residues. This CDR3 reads CASSLARVWKDSSQNIQYF. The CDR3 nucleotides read TGTGCCAGCAGCTTAGCGAGGGTCTGGAAGGATTCAAGTCAAAACATTCAGTACTTC.

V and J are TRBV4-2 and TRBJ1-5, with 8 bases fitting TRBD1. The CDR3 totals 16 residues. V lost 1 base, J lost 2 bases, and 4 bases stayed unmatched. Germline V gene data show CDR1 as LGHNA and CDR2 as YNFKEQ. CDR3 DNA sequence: TGTGCCAGCAGCCAAGGAACAGGGGGTGGCAATCAGCCCCAGCATTTT. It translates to CASSQGTGGGNQPQHF.

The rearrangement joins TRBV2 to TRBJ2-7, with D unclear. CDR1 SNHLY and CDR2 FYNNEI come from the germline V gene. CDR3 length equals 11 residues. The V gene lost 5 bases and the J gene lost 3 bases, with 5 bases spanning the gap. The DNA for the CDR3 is TGTGCCAGCAGTCCGTACTACGAGCAGTACTTC. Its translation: CASSPYYEQYF.

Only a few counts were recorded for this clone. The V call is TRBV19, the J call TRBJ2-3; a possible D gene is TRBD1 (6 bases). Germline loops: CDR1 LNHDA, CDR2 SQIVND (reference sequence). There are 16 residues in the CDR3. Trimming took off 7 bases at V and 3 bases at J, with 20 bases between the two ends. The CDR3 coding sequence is TGTGCCAGTAAACTCACAGGGACGTTGGCGACAGATACGCAGTATTTT. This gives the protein CASKLTGTLATDTQYF.

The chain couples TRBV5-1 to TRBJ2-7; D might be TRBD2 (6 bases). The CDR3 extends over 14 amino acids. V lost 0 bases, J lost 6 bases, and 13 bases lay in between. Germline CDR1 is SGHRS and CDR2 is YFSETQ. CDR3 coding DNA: TGCGCCAGCAGCTTGGATGGGGGTAGCGGCGAGCAGTACTTC. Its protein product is CASSLDGGSGEQYF.

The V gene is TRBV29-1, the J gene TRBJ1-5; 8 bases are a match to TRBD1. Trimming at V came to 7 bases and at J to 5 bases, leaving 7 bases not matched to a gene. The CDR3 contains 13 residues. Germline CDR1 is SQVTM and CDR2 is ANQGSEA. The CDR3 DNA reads TGCAGCGCCGGACAGGGCTCGGATCAGCCCCAGCATTTT. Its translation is CSAGQGSDQPQHF.

CDR3 coding DNA: TGTGCCAGTAACAGGGGGGCAGTTAATCAGCCCCAGCATTTT. This translates into CASNRGAVNQPQHF. This rearrangement joins TRBV19 to TRBJ1-5, with TRBD1 matching 8 bases. The V gene end was trimmed by 7 bases and the J gene end by 4 bases; junction bases not matched to a gene: 6. There are 14 residues in the CDR3. Germline CDR1 LNHDA, CDR2 SQIVND (reference sequence).

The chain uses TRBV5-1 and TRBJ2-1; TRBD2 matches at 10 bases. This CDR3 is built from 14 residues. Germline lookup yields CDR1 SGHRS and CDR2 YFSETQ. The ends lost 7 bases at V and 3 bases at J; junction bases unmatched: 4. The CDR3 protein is CASVAGGGYNEQFF. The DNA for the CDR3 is TGCGCCAGCGTAGCGGGAGGAGGCTACAATGAGCAGTTCTTC. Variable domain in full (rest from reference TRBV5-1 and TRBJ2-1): KAGVTQTPRYLIKTRGQQVTLSCSPISGHRSVSWYQQTPGQGLQFLFEYFSETQRNKGNFPGRFSGRQFSNSRSEMNVSTLELGDSALYLCASVAGGGYNEQFFGPGTRLTVL.

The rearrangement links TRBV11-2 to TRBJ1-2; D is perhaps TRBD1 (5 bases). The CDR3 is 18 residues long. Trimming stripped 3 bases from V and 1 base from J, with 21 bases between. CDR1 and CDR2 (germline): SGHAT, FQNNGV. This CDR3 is CASSFFVEPGPNNYGYTF. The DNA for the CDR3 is TGTGCCAGCAGCTTTTTTGTGGAGCCAGGGCCCAATAACTATGGCTACACCTTC.

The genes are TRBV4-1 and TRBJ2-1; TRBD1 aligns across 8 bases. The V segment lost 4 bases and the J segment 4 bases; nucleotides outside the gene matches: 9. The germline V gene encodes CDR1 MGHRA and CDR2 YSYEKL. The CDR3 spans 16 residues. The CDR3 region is CASSLPRGPLYNEQFF. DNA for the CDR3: TGCGCCAGCAGCCTCCCCAGGGGGCCTCTGTACAATGAGCAGTTCTTC.

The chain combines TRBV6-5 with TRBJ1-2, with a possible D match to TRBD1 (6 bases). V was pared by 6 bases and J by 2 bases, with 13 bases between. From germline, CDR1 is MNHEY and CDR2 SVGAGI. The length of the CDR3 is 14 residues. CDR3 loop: CASRTGQPNYGYTF. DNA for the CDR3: TGTGCCAGCAGGACAGGCCAGCCCAACTATGGCTACACCTTC.

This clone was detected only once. The CDR3 here is CASSQEGRLRGEAFF. CDR3 nucleotide sequence: TGTGCCAGCAGCCAAGAAGGGCGGCTCCGGGGTGAAGCTTTCTTT. The V and J genes are TRBV4-2 and TRBJ1-1; D unclear. The V end was cut by 0 bases, the J end by 7 bases, with 15 bases between. This CDR3 spans 15 amino acids. Germline CDR1 and CDR2: LGHNA and YNFKEQ.

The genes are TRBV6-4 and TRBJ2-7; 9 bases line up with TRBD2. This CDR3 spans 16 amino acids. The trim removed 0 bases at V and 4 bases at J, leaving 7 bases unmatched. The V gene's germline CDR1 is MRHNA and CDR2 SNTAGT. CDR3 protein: CASSDSFSGSQYEQYF. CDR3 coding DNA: TGTGCCAGCAGTGACTCTTTTAGCGGGAGTCAGTACGAGCAGTACTTC.

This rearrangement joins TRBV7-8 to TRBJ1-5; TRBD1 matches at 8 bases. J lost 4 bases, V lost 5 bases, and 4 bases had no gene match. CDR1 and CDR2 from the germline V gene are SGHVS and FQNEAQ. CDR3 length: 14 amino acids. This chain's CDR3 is CASSLGTGNQPQHF. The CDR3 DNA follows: TGTGCCAGCAGCCTTGGGACAGGTAATCAGCCCCAGCATTTT.

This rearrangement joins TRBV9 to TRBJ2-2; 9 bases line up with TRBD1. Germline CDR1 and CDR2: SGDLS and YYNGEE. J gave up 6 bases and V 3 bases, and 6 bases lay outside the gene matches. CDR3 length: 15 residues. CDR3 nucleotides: TGTGCCAGCAGCGGCGGACAGGGGAAGGCCGGGGAGCTGTTTTTT. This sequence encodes CASSGGQGKAGELFF.

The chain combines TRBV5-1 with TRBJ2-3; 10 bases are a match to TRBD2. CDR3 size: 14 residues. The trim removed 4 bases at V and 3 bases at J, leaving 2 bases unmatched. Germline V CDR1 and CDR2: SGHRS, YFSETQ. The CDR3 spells CASSPLAGTDTQYF. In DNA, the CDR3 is TGCGCCAGCAGCCCACTAGCGGGAACAGATACGCAGTATTTT.

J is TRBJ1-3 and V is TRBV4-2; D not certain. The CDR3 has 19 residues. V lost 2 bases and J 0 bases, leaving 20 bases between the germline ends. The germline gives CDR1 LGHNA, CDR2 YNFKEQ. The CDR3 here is CASSQNPTAGVNSGNTIYF. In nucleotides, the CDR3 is TGTGCCAGCAGCCAAAACCCTACCGCAGGCGTAAACTCTGGAAACACCATATATTTT.

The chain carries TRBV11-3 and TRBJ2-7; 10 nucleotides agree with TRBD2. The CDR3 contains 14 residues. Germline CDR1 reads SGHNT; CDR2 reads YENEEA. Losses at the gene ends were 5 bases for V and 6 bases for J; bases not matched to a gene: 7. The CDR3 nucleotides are TGTGCCAGCAGCACGACTAGCGGGCGAATCGAGCAGTACTTC. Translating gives CASSTTSGRIEQYF.

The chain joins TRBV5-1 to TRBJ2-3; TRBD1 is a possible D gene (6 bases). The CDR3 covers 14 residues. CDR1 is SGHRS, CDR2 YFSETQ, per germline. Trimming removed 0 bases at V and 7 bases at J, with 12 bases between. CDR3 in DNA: TGCGCCAGCAGCTTGGCCGGGACACGAAATACGCAGTATTTT. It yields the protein CASSLAGTRNTQYF.